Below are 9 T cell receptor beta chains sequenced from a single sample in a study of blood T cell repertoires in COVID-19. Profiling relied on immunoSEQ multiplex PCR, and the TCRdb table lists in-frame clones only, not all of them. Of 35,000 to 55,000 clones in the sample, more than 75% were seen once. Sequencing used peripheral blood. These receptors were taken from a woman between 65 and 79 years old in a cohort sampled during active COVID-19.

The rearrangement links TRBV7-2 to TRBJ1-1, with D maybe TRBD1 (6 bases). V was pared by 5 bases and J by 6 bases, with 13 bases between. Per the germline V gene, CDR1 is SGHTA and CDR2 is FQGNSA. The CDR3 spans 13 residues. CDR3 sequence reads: CASSPPGVPEAFF. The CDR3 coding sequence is TGTGCCAGCAGCCCACCAGGGGTCCCTGAAGCTTTCTTT.

Here the CDR3 reads CASKGREQETQYF. The CDR3 DNA reads TGTGCCAGCAAGGGGCGGGAGCAAGAGACCCAGTACTTC. The chain couples TRBV12-3 or TRBV12-4 to TRBJ2-5; 7 bases match TRBD2. The CDR3 runs 13 residues. Unmatched junction bases numbered 4, after V lost 7 bases and J lost 2 bases.

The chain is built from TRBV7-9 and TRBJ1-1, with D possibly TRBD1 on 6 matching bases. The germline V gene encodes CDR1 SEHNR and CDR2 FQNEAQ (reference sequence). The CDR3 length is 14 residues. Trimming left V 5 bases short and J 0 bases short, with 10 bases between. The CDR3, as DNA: TGTGCCAGCAGCCCTCAGGGGATGAACACTGAAGCTTTCTTT. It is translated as CASSPQGMNTEAFF.

CDR3 DNA: TGTGCCAGCAGGCCACAGGGTAGGGAAGCTTTCTTT. This codes for CASRPQGREAFF. This chain links TRBV28 with TRBJ1-1; D possibly corresponds to TRBD1 (6 bases). The CDR3 is 12 amino acids. Between the trimmed V and J ends, which lost 6 bases and 8 bases, there was a span of 13 bases. Looked up from germline, CDR1 is MDHEN and CDR2 is SYDVKM.

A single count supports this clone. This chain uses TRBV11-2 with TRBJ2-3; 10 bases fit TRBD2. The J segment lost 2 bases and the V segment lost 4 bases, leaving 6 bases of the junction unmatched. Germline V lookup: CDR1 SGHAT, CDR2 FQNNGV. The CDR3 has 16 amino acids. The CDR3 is CASSSSGRGNTDTQYF. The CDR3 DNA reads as TGTGCCAGCAGCTCAAGCGGGAGGGGCAACACAGATACGCAGTATTTT.

The CDR3 region has the DNA TGTGCCATCAGTGAGAATAGCCTCATAAGCTCCTACGAGCAGTACTTC. It yields the protein CAISENSLISSYEQYF. V and J are TRBV10-3 and TRBJ2-7; D remains unclear. The CDR3 is 16 residues long. Looked up from germline, CDR1 is ENHRY and CDR2 is SYGVKD. The germline V and J ends were trimmed by 2 bases and 0 bases, with 14 bases remaining between them.

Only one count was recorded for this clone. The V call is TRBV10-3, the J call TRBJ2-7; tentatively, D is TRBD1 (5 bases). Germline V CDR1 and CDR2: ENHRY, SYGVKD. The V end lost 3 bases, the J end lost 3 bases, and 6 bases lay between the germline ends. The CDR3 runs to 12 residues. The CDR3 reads CAISDQGYEQYF. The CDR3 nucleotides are TGTGCCATCAGTGATCAGGGCTACGAGCAGTACTTC.

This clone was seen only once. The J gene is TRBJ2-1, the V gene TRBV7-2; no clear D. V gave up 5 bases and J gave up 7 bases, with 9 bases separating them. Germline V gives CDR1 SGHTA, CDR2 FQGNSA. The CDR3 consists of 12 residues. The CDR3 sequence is CASSILRNEQFF. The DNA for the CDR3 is TGTGCCAGCAGCATACTGAGGAATGAGCAGTTCTTC.

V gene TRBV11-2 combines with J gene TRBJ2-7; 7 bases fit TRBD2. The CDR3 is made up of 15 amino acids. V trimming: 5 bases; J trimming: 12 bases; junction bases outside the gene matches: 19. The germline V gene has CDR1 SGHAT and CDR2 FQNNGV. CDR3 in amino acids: CASSVGAGPSLRAYF. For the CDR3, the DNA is TGTGCCAGCAGCGTAGGAGCGGGACCTTCTCTACGTGCGTACTTC. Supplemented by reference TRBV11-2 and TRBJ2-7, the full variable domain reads EAGVAQSPRYKIIEKRQSVAFWCNPISGHATLYWYQQILGQGPKLLIQFQNNGVVDDSQLPKDRFSAERLKGVDSTLKIQPAKLEDSAVYLCASSVGAGPSLRAYFGPGTRLTVT.